This TCR beta chain was recorded in a study of T cells in Graves' hyperthyroidism and ophthalmopathy. General study points: Patients with ophthalmopathy were separated from those with stable hyperthyroidism by a 13 V-J model. In validation, the model predicted ophthalmopathy. These predictions came a median roughly 6 months before onset.

Worth noting for this clonotype: The antigen is not known. This may arise from a read error, as a much more abundant clone is one base away.

V was pared by 5 bases and J by 3 bases, with 11 bases between. The CDR3 covers 13 residues. Germline CDR1 reads SEHNR; CDR2 reads FQNEAQ (reference sequence). RNA transcripts served as the template for amplifying TCR beta CDR3 regions. First-round RT-PCR of the TCR CDR3 relied on the HTBI primer set. TCRdb re-called the multiplex PCR reads through MiXCR, storing one row per CDR3 protein. Here the sample spans approximately 500,000 distinct CDR3 sequences, about 45% being singletons. Among the patients, aged 18 to 65, hyperthyroidism was newly diagnosed and had lasted under 2 months. Thyroid ultrasound and orbital computed tomography, with clinical symptoms and serum thyroxine and TRAb, informed diagnoses.

The gene calls are TRBV7-9 and TRBJ2-7, with a possible D match to TRBD2 (5 bases). The TCR originated in a woman between 18 and 29 years old with Graves' hyperthyroidism. The sequenced material came from peripheral blood or thyroid tissue (not recorded which). CDR3 nucleotide sequence: TGTGCCAGCAGCCCCGCAGCGGTCTACGAGCAGTACTTC. Protein product: CASSPAAVYEQYF.